One sample yielded the 14 T cell receptor beta chains listed below, sequenced in a study of blood T cell repertoires in COVID-19. Sequencing was performed with immunoSEQ multiplex PCR; in TCRdb, only in-frame clones are kept and a portion is missing. The sample yields around 260,000 clones, around 90% seen once. Source material: peripheral blood. The source is a woman aged 55-69 years with COVID-19, enrolled during active disease.

CDR3 coding DNA: TGTGCCAGCAGTTTCAAGGACAGAGAAGCTTTCTTT. Translation gives CASSFKDREAFF. V is TRBV28 and J is TRBJ1-1; D is perhaps TRBD1 (6 bases). The CDR3 totals 12 residues. The germline CDR1 and CDR2 sequences are MDHEN and SYDVKM. Between the trimmed V and J ends, which lost 3 bases and 8 bases, there was a span of 10 bases.

This rearrangement joins TRBV28 to TRBJ2-3; the match to TRBD2 covers 11 bases. V lost 3 bases, J lost 4 bases, and 9 bases stayed unmatched. This CDR3 has 17 residues. Per germline, CDR1 MDHEN and CDR2 SYDVKM. CDR3 region: CASSFASGRTGADTQYF. The CDR3 DNA sequence: TGTGCCAGCAGTTTCGCTAGCGGGAGGACGGGGGCAGATACGCAGTATTTT.

The J gene is TRBJ2-1, the V gene TRBV2, with D tentatively TRBD1 (5 bases). The CDR3 extends over 16 amino acids. Between the trimmed V and J ends, which lost 3 bases and 0 bases, there was a span of 12 bases. Germline loops: CDR1 SNHLY, CDR2 FYNNEI. The CDR3 reads CASSEARAPSYNEQFF. The CDR3 DNA sequence: TGTGCCAGCAGTGAGGCCAGGGCTCCCTCCTACAATGAGCAGTTCTTC.

CDR3 in amino acids: CASSHGTGGGFSNQPQHF. CDR3 bases: TGTGCCAGCAGCCACGGGACAGGGGGGGGGTTTAGCAATCAGCCCCAGCATTTT. The chain couples TRBV4-2 to TRBJ1-5, with TRBD1 identical over 11 bases. From germline, CDR1 is LGHNA and CDR2 YNFKEQ. V trimming: 3 bases; J trimming: 0 bases; junction bases outside the gene matches: 7. This CDR3 contains 18 residues.

The DNA for the CDR3 is TGCGCCAGCAGCTTGCGACTAGCGGGATTGGGCAATGAGCAGTTCTTC. As protein: CASSLRLAGLGNEQFF. The chain carries TRBV5-1 and TRBJ2-1, with TRBD2 identical over 11 bases. Trimming removed 1 base from V and 6 bases from J; junction bases left unmatched: 6. This CDR3 is 16 amino acids long. The germline CDR1 and CDR2 sequences are SGHRS and YFSETQ.

Only a few counts were recorded for this clone. V gene TRBV19 combines with J gene TRBJ2-7; TRBD2 matches at 11 bases. The length of the CDR3 is 15 residues. CDR1 LNHDA and CDR2 SQIVND come from the germline V gene (reference sequence). With V trimmed by 5 bases and J by 3 bases, 6 bases remained unmatched. The CDR3 region has the DNA TGTGCCAGTAGTGGGGGACTAGCGGCGATCTACGAGCAGTACTTC. Translating gives CASSGGLAAIYEQYF.

This clone came up a few times. CDR3 loop: CASSFARKLFF. CDR3 in DNA: TGTGCCAGTAGTTTTGCACGGAAACTGTTTTTT. The genes are TRBV19 and TRBJ1-4; D gene ambiguous. The CDR3 extends over 11 amino acids. From germline, CDR1 is LNHDA and CDR2 SQIVND (reference sequence). V was cut by 5 bases and J by 11 bases, with 9 bases left in between.

There are a few counts of this clone. The gene calls are TRBV30 and TRBJ1-2; D might be TRBD1 (6 bases). The CDR3 has 12 residues. Germline lookup yields CDR1 GTSNPN and CDR2 SVGIG (reference sequence). Here the CDR3 reads CALGARNYGYTF. CDR3 nucleotide sequence: TGTGCGTTGGGGGCGCGGAACTATGGCTACACCTTC.

The chain couples TRBV7-2 to TRBJ1-6; possible D gene TRBD1, 5 bases. V shed 1 base and J shed 0 bases, with 16 bases lying between them. Germline-derived CDR1 and CDR2 are SGHTA and FQGNSA. CDR3 length: 19 residues. This CDR3 reads CASSLGYGGLGSYNSPLHF. The CDR3 nucleotides are TGTGCCAGCAGCTTAGGTTACGGGGGACTCGGCTCCTATAATTCACCCCTCCACTTT. Drawing the rest from reference TRBV7-2 and TRBJ1-6, the complete variable domain is GAGVSQSPSNKVTEKGKDVELRCDPISGHTALYWYRQSLGQGLEFLIYFQGNSAPDKSGLPSDRFSAERTGGSVSTLTIQRTQQEDSAVYLCASSLGYGGLGSYNSPLHFGNGTRLTVT.

The chain links TRBV7-9 to TRBJ1-2; no definite D call. The CDR3 is 15 amino acids. CDR1 is SEHNR and CDR2 is FQNEAQ in the germline V gene (reference sequence). The V gene lost 2 bases and the J gene lost 4 bases, with 14 bases spanning the gap. The CDR3 nucleotides read TGTGCCAGCAGCTTATCCGGGGAAAGGAGCTATGGCTACACCTTC. Translated: CASSLSGERSYGYTF.

The chain joins TRBV4-1 to TRBJ2-1; D is perhaps TRBD2 (6 bases). V was pared by 1 base and J by 7 bases, with 14 bases between. CDR1 and CDR2 from the germline V gene are MGHRA and YSYEKL. The CDR3 spans 15 residues. CDR3 nucleotide sequence: TGCGCCAGCAGCCAAGTCCCGGGACTTATTAATGAGCAGTTCTTC. Residues: CASSQVPGLINEQFF.

The V and J genes are TRBV6-5 and TRBJ2-3, with D tentatively TRBD2 (7 bases). This CDR3 comprises 15 residues. Trimming took 2 bases from V and 3 from J, leaving 12 bases between them. Germline assignment: CDR1 MNHEY and CDR2 SVGAGI. CDR3 sequence reads: CASSYIGRGTDTQYF. Written as DNA, the CDR3 is TGTGCCAGCAGTTACATTGGGAGGGGGACAGATACGCAGTATTTT.

The rearrangement joins TRBV6-5 to TRBJ1-2; unclear D gene. Trimming took off 3 bases at V and 2 bases at J, with 10 bases between the two ends. Germline CDR1 and CDR2: MNHEY and SVGAGI. The CDR3 covers 14 residues. For the CDR3, the DNA is TGTGCCAGCAGTTATGAACGGGTAAACTATGGCTACACCTTC. Protein product: CASSYERVNYGYTF.

V gene TRBV28 combines with J gene TRBJ1-2; D is ambiguous. CDR1 MDHEN and CDR2 SYDVKM come from the germline V gene. CDR3 length equals 14 residues. Trimming took off 5 bases at V and 0 bases at J, with 10 bases between the two ends. CDR3 protein: CASSPGGANYGYTF. CDR3 nucleotide sequence: TGTGCCAGCAGTCCTGGCGGAGCTAACTATGGCTACACCTTC.